This T cell receptor beta chain was found in a study of blood T cell repertoires in COVID-19. At the level of the study: The United States, Italy and Spain were the sources of the acute and convalescent COVID-19 samples. The cDNA or gDNA used as material had been derived from T cells, B-cell-depleted T cells, or PBMCs.

Authors' data handling: For nucleated cells, counts were estimated from reference gene primer amplification. Produced via immunoSEQ multiplex PCR; TCRdb's table is partial and in-frame only. V and J calls and clone size come straight from that table; D and trimming were deduced from the DNA. The sample contains some 190,000 clones, about 88% of which appear only once. J gave up 1 base and V 5 bases, and 9 bases lay outside the gene matches. The germline V gene has CDR1 KGHSH and CDR2 LQKENI. The length of the CDR3 is 16 residues. This TCR derives from a middle-aged woman with acute COVID-19. Input material: PBMCs or T cells enriched from blood (not recorded which). J is TRBJ1-1 and V is TRBV18; 8 nucleotides match TRBD1. CDR3 sequence (DNA): TGTGCCAGCTCATCATCAGGGGGCTATGGGAACACTGAAGCTTTCTTT. Its translation: CASSSSGGYGNTEAFF.